Listed here are 5 T cell receptor beta chains from one sample, sequenced in a study of high-grade serous ovarian cancer treatment subgroups. The assay was immunoSEQ multiplex PCR, and TCRdb's table has in-frame clones only and misses some. The sample holds 9,100 or so clones; less than 80% are singletons and the top ten take 10%. Tumor samples were obtained before definitive surgery or chemotherapy. The sample was tumor tissue. These receptors came from a human donor with high-grade serous ovarian cancer.

The V gene is TRBV7-2, the J gene TRBJ2-2; TRBD2 agrees at 7 bases. The CDR3 has 16 residues. Germline V lookup: CDR1 SGHTA, CDR2 FQGNSA. J gave up 2 bases and V 3 bases, and 6 bases lay outside the gene matches. CDR3 loop: CASSFLGLPNTGELFF. The DNA for the CDR3 is TGTGCCAGCAGCTTTTTGGGACTACCCAACACCGGGGAGCTGTTTTTT.

The V gene is TRBV6-5, the J gene TRBJ2-7, with a weak D call TRBD1 (6 bases). The CDR3 length is 14 residues. Germline CDR1 reads MNHEY; CDR2 reads SVGAGI. Trimming removed 6 bases at V and 4 bases at J, with 16 bases between. The DNA for the CDR3 is TGTGCCAGCAGCGCCGACAGGATCCAATACGAGCAGTACTTC. This gives the protein CASSADRIQYEQYF.

This chain joins TRBV10-1 and TRBJ2-1; 9 bases fit TRBD2. CDR3 length: 14 amino acids. V gave up 3 bases and J gave up 13 bases; unmatched junction bases: 10. From germline, CDR1 is WNHNN and CDR2 SYGVQD (reference sequence). The CDR3 sequence: CASSESSGRSSQFF. As DNA, the CDR3 is TGCGCCAGCAGTGAAAGTAGCGGGAGATCGTCCCAGTTCTTC.

The CDR3 bases are TGTGCCAGCAGTGAGGCAGGGTTTGGGGAGACCCAGTACTTC. Encoded protein: CASSEAGFGETQYF. The chain links TRBV2 to TRBJ2-5; a possible D gene is TRBD1 (5 bases). The CDR3 contains 14 residues. V lost 3 bases to trimming and J lost 5 bases, with 13 bases between them. Looked up from germline, CDR1 is SNHLY and CDR2 is FYNNEI.

The gene calls are TRBV27 and TRBJ2-1; possible D gene TRBD2, 5 bases. Germline V CDR1 and CDR2: MNHEY, SMNVEV (reference sequence). Trimming removed 2 bases at V and 0 bases at J, with 17 bases between. The CDR3 is made up of 18 amino acids. In DNA, the CDR3 is TGTGCCAGCAGTTTAGATCTTACCGTAGCGATCTCCTACAATGAGCAGTTCTTC. Translation gives CASSLDLTVAISYNEQFF.